This is a list of T cell receptor beta chains from one sample in a study of breast tumors, draining lymph nodes, adjacent tissues. TCRdb analysed the multiplex PCR reads with MiXCR anew, one entry per CDR3 protein. The sample consists of nearly 200,000 distinct CDR3 sequences, roughly 29% of them appearing once. The sequenced sample consisted of axillary lymph node tissue. The receptors originated from a female donor with breast cancer. Some clones in this sample may be carry-over from other donors' samples. Both conserved end residues are part of each CDR3. A D gene is named only where the DNA matches it firmly. Clone size is not always given. Where it is, it says once, few, many or a class for expanded clones.

v_gene,d_gene,j_gene,abundance,CDR3nt,CDR3aa
TRBV2,TRBD1,TRBJ2-7,many,TGTGCCAGCAGTCCGGACAGGCTATCCTACGAGCAGTACTTC,CASSPDRLSYEQYF
TRBV5-1,-,TRBJ1-1,few,TGCGCCAGCAGCCACCGACAGAACACTGAAGCTTTCTTT,CASSHRQNTEAFF
TRBV20-1,TRBD1,TRBJ1-5,many,TGCAGTGCTAGGGACAGGGTTAGCAATCAGCCCCAGCATTTT,CSARDRVSNQPQHF
TRBV5-6,-,TRBJ2-1,many,TGTGCCAGCAGCTTATTTTTTACACGGAATGAGCAGTTCTTC,CASSLFFTRNEQFF
TRBV5-6,TRBD2,TRBJ2-2,-,TGTGCCAGCAGCTTGGGTTGGCCAGCGGGAAGGGCCGGGGAGCTGTTTTTT,CASSLGWPAGRAGELFF
TRBV18,-,TRBJ2-4,-,TGTGCCAGCTCAAACTCAAACATTCAGTACTTC,CASSNSNIQYF
TRBV5-1,-,TRBJ1-2,many,TGCGCCAGCAGCCAGGACATTTACTATGGCTACACCTTC,CASSQDIYYGYTF
TRBV5-1,-,TRBJ2-5,many,TGCGCCAGCAGCCTGGGGGTTAACGGGGGAGAGACCCAGTACTTC,CASSLGVNGGETQYF
TRBV7-2,-,TRBJ1-6,-,TGTGCCAGCAACTTTGGGCAGACTAATTCACCCCTCCACTTT,CASNFGQTNSPLHF
TRBV5-1,-,TRBJ1-1,few,TGCGCCAGCAGCTACTATGGGAACACTGAAGCTTTCTTT,CASSYYGNTEAFF
TRBV19,-,TRBJ2-7,many,TGTGCCAGTAGTGAGACCGGGACACGCACCTACGAGCAGTACTTC,CASSETGTRTYEQYF
TRBV28,TRBD1,TRBJ1-2,-,TGTGCCAGCAGGACCTCAGGGGGAAGGGGCTACACCTTC,CASRTSGGRGYTF
TRBV29-1,TRBD1,TRBJ2-1,-,TGCAGCGTTGAGGAGTATCTAGAGGGGGGCAGGGGGCAGTATGAGCAGTTCTTC,CSVEEYLEGGRGQYEQFF
TRBV6-4,-,TRBJ2-5,-,TGTGCCAGCAGTAGGCAGGGTGTGGGTTCGGAGACCCAGTACTTC,CASSRQGVGSETQYF